This TCR beta chain was recorded in a study of blood T cells in healthy people across ages. Investigators took 8 to 10 milliliters of peripheral blood from every donor. There are 16 residues in the CDR3. V was clipped by 1 base and J by 0 bases, with 12 bases between them. Germline lookup yields CDR1 SGHVS and CDR2 FQNEAQ. With a J-beta primer mix and a sample-barcoded 5' primer, a second PCR ran 7 to 11 cycles. TCRdb re-analysed the 5' RACE reads in MiXCR, keeping a single row per CDR3 protein. The sample lists about 1.4 million distinct CDR3 sequences, approximately 63% seen once, with 6.5% to 8.5% in the top ten.

This TCR came from a man aged 18 to 35 in good health. Sequenced sample: blood. V and J are TRBV7-8 and TRBJ1-2; no firm D call. CDR3 in DNA: TGTGCCAGCAGCTTAGGGGCAGGAAAGGCTAACTATGGCTACACCTTC. Translated, it gives CASSLGAGKANYGYTF.